This passage covers 12 T cell receptor beta chains from one sample sequenced in a study of T-cell memory formation after mild COVID-19. TCRdb recomputed calls from the 5' RACE reads with MiXCR, one row per CDR3 protein. Of 270,000 or so distinct CDR3 sequences listed, over 15% are singletons. The sequenced material came from PBMCs or a T cell subset sorted from them (not recorded which). These receptors all stem from a man between 18 and 35 years old who had mild COVID-19 (a few samples of this study predate the infection). Cell type and time point are not known.

Here the CDR3 DNA reads TGTGCCAGCAGAACAACAGGATATAGCAATCAGCCCCAGCATTTT. It is translated as CASRTTGYSNQPQHF. This chain links TRBV6-5 with TRBJ1-5; D perhaps matches TRBD1 (5 bases). There are 15 residues in the CDR3. In germline, CDR1 is MNHEY, CDR2 SVGAGI. V lost 6 bases to trimming and J lost 0 bases, with 12 bases between them.

This clonotype turned up a few times. This chain joins TRBV4-2 and TRBJ2-1, with 8 bases identical to TRBD1. With V trimmed by 0 bases and J by 3 bases, 4 bases remained unmatched. Germline lookup yields CDR1 LGHNA and CDR2 YNFKEQ. CDR3 size: 16 residues. CDR3 residues: CASSQDGTGGYNEQFF. CDR3 nucleotide sequence: TGTGCCAGCAGCCAAGATGGGACAGGAGGCTACAATGAGCAGTTCTTC.

This clonotype turned up a few times. The chain uses TRBV9 and TRBJ2-4; perhaps TRBD1 as D (5 bases). Deletions cut 0 bases from V and 9 bases from J, with 16 bases between. The CDR3 has 15 residues. From germline, CDR1 is SGDLS and CDR2 YYNGEE. The CDR3 loop reads CASSVGGQGTIIQYF. The CDR3 DNA follows: TGTGCCAGCAGCGTAGGCGGTCAGGGAACGATCATTCAGTACTTC.

The genes are TRBV12-3 or TRBV12-4 and TRBJ2-6; D is undetermined. The V and J ends lost 3 bases and 0 bases respectively, with 6 bases between them. The CDR3 runs to 15 residues. This CDR3 reads CASSFIGSGANVLTF. DNA of the CDR3: TGTGCCAGCAGTTTTATTGGCTCTGGGGCCAACGTCCTGACTTTC.

In its sample, this clonotype was seen many times. This chain uses TRBV9 with TRBJ2-3; 8 bases align to TRBD2. V shed 5 bases and J 4 bases; nucleotides not matched to a gene: 3. The germline gives CDR1 SGDLS, CDR2 YYNGEE. This CDR3 region has 13 residues. As DNA, the CDR3 is TGTGCCAGCAGGGCGGGGGGTTCAGATACGCAGTATTTT. This encodes CASRAGGSDTQYF.

This clonotype was counted ten times or more. DNA for the CDR3: TGTGCCAGCAGCCCGGACAGGCTGAACACCGGGGAGCTGTTTTTT. This encodes CASSPDRLNTGELFF. J is TRBJ2-2 and V is TRBV11-1; 7 bases are shared with TRBD1. The germline V gene encodes CDR1 SGHAT and CDR2 FQDESV (reference sequence). There are 15 residues in the CDR3. V gave up 5 bases and J gave up 1 base; unmatched junction bases: 4.

J is TRBJ2-5 and V is TRBV6-2 or TRBV6-3; 12 nucleotides match TRBD2. The trim removed 6 bases at V and 7 bases at J, leaving 12 bases unmatched. CDR3 size: 16 residues. CDR1 is MNHEY and CDR2 is SVGEGT in the germline V gene. The CDR3 reads CASSRPSSGGGGTQYF. DNA of the CDR3: TGTGCCAGCAGCCGCCCCTCTAGCGGGGGGGGTGGGACCCAGTACTTC.

In its sample, this clonotype was seen a few times. This sequence joins TRBV6-5 and TRBJ2-1; 8 bases align to TRBD1. The germline CDR1 and CDR2 sequences are MNHEY and SVGAGI. The length of the CDR3 is 16 residues. The J segment lost 4 bases and the V segment lost 2 bases, leaving 7 bases of the junction unmatched. For the CDR3, the DNA is TGTGCCAGCAGTTACCTAACAGGGGGTGGTTACAATGAGCAGTTCTTC. Translated: CASSYLTGGGYNEQFF.

The V and J genes are TRBV29-1 and TRBJ2-3, with TRBD1 matching over 8 bases. In germline, CDR1 is SQVTM, CDR2 ANQGSEA. This CDR3 is built from 15 residues. V shed 1 base and J 3 bases; nucleotides not matched to a gene: 6. The CDR3 region is CSVEASRTGTDTQYF. In DNA form, the CDR3 reads TGCAGCGTTGAAGCCTCCAGGACAGGGACAGATACGCAGTATTTT.

The table lists this clonotype with a few counts. CDR3 coding DNA: TGTGCCAGCAGCCAAGGACAGGCCTACCTAGATACGCAGTATTTT. Protein: CASSQGQAYLDTQYF. This chain uses TRBV11-3 with TRBJ2-3; 7 bases are a match to TRBD1. The junction had 10 bases not matched to a gene; V was cut back by 5 bases and J by 5 bases. The CDR3 spans 15 residues. CDR1 and CDR2 (germline): SGHNT, YENEEA.

The genes are TRBV28 and TRBJ2-7; D might be TRBD2 (7 bases). The V end was cut by 5 bases, the J end by 3 bases, with 11 bases between. Germline CDR1 MDHEN, CDR2 SYDVKM. CDR3 length equals 13 residues. The CDR3 bases are TGTGCCAGCAGTGGGGGGGGGCGCTACGAGCAGTACGTC. Its protein product is CASSGGGRYEQYV.

There are a few counts of this clonotype. The chain carries TRBV27 and TRBJ1-2, with 8 nucleotides matching TRBD1. The CDR3 sequence is 14 residues long. V gave up 3 bases and J gave up 6 bases; unmatched junction bases: 6. CDR1 is MNHEY and CDR2 is SMNVEV in the germline V gene (reference sequence). CDR3 region: CASSFAGGVNGYTF. The CDR3 coding sequence is TGTGCCAGCAGTTTCGCAGGGGGCGTGAATGGCTACACCTTC.